These T cell receptor beta chains were read from a single sample in a study of blood T cell repertoires in COVID-19. TCRdb keeps only in-frame clones here, not all; method: immunoSEQ multiplex PCR. The repertoire holds over 250,000 clones, around four fifths seen once, with more than 8% in the top ten. Sequencing was carried out using peripheral blood. All receptors derive from a woman between 45 and 65 years old who had recovered from COVID-19. Each CDR3 is given with its conserved first and last residue. The D gene is left open where the match is weak. The size field is filled for only some rows; it gives once, few, many or a size class.

d_call: NA; j_call: TRBJ1-3; clone_size: NA; v_call: TRBV28; cdr3_nt: TGTGCCACCCTGGGGGGGCCTTCTGGAAACACCATATATTTT; cdr3_aa: CATLGGPSGNTIYF
d_call: NA; j_call: TRBJ1-2; clone_size: NA; v_call: TRBV6-5; cdr3_nt: TGTGCCAGCAGGACGGGAGGGAGCTATGGCTACACCTTC; cdr3_aa: CASRTGGSYGYTF
d_call: TRBD1; j_call: TRBJ1-1; clone_size: NA; v_call: TRBV15; cdr3_nt: TGTGCCACCAGCAGCGACAGGGAAACTCCGTGGAACACTGAAGCTTTCTTT; cdr3_aa: CATSSDRETPWNTEAFF
d_call: TRBD2; j_call: TRBJ2-7; clone_size: NA; v_call: TRBV28; cdr3_nt: TGTGCCAGCAGCCGGCGCGGGAGGTTGGGGGAGCAGTACTTC; cdr3_aa: CASSRRGRLGEQYF
d_call: NA; j_call: TRBJ2-1; clone_size: once; v_call: TRBV4-2; cdr3_nt: TGTGCCAGCAGCCAAGATACCCAGGGATCCTACAATGAGCAGTTCTTC; cdr3_aa: CASSQDTQGSYNEQFF
d_call: TRBD1; j_call: TRBJ1-5; clone_size: NA; v_call: TRBV19; cdr3_nt: TGTGCCAGTAGTGGACAGGGGGCGCCGAATCAGCCCCAGCATTTT; cdr3_aa: CASSGQGAPNQPQHF
d_call: NA; j_call: TRBJ1-2; clone_size: NA; v_call: TRBV5-1; cdr3_nt: TGCGCCAGCAGCTTGGAACAGGTACAATACACCTTC; cdr3_aa: CASSLEQVQYTF
d_call: TRBD2; j_call: TRBJ2-1; clone_size: once; v_call: TRBV3-1/TRBV3-2; cdr3_nt: TGTGCCAGCAGCCCCTCGGGGACTAGCGGGAGAGGCAATGAGCAGTTCTTC; cdr3_aa: CASSPSGTSGRGNEQFF
d_call: NA; j_call: TRBJ2-7; clone_size: NA; v_call: TRBV2; cdr3_nt: TGTGCCAGCAGTGATGAGACTAGGTCCCTCCTGCAGTACTTC; cdr3_aa: CASSDETRSLLQYF
d_call: NA; j_call: TRBJ2-5; clone_size: NA; v_call: TRBV6-5; cdr3_nt: TGTGCCAGCACCGCGGGCCAAATTAAAGAGACCCAGTACTTC; cdr3_aa: CASTAGQIKETQYF
d_call: NA; j_call: TRBJ1-4; clone_size: NA; v_call: TRBV5-4; cdr3_nt: TGTGCCAGCAGCAACACTACCGCAACTAATGAAAAACTGTTTTTT; cdr3_aa: CASSNTTATNEKLFF
d_call: TRBD2; j_call: TRBJ2-5; clone_size: once; v_call: TRBV3-1/TRBV3-2; cdr3_nt: TGTGCCAGCAGCTTTGGCAGGGCTAGCGGGGAAGAGACCCAGTACTTC; cdr3_aa: CASSFGRASGEETQYF
d_call: NA; j_call: TRBJ1-4; clone_size: NA; v_call: TRBV5-1; cdr3_nt: TGCGCCAGCAGTTCTGGGGGGTTGGATGAAAAACTGTTTTTT; cdr3_aa: CASSSGGLDEKLFF
d_call: TRBD1; j_call: TRBJ1-4; clone_size: NA; v_call: TRBV30; cdr3_nt: TGTGCCTGGAGTGGGACAGGGGGCAGCGGTGAAAAACTGTTTTTT; cdr3_aa: CAWSGTGGSGEKLFF
d_call: TRBD1; j_call: TRBJ2-7; clone_size: NA; v_call: TRBV27; cdr3_nt: TGTGCCAGCAGTTTATCGAGGAACAGGGGACCCTACGAGCAGTACTTC; cdr3_aa: CASSLSRNRGPYEQYF
d_call: NA; j_call: TRBJ2-7; clone_size: NA; v_call: TRBV19; cdr3_nt: TGTGCCAGTAGAGCCCACCGGGACACCTCCTACGAGCAGTACTTC; cdr3_aa: CASRAHRDTSYEQYF
d_call: TRBD2; j_call: TRBJ2-7; clone_size: NA; v_call: TRBV27; cdr3_nt: TGTGCCAGCACCTCCGTGGGCGGGGGGGGGTACGAGCAGTACTTC; cdr3_aa: CASTSVGGGGYEQYF
d_call: TRBD2; j_call: TRBJ2-7; clone_size: NA; v_call: TRBV5-4; cdr3_nt: TGTGCCAGCCACCTGGGCGGGGGGTCGAACGAGCAGTACTTC; cdr3_aa: CASHLGGGSNEQYF
d_call: NA; j_call: TRBJ1-3; clone_size: many; v_call: TRBV28; cdr3_nt: TGTGCCAGCAGTTTAATGGTTACAGGGAGCTCTGGAAACACCATATATTTT; cdr3_aa: CASSLMVTGSSGNTIYF
d_call: NA; j_call: TRBJ1-3; clone_size: NA; v_call: TRBV7-2; cdr3_nt: TGTGCCAGCAGCCCCCGGATTGAGGCCTACTCTGGAAACACCATATATTTT; cdr3_aa: CASSPRIEAYSGNTIYF
d_call: TRBD1; j_call: TRBJ2-2; clone_size: NA; v_call: TRBV5-5; cdr3_nt: TGTGCCAGCAGCTTGTTGGCCGGGACAGGGCGGGGCACCGGGGAGCTGTTTTTT; cdr3_aa: CASSLLAGTGRGTGELFF
d_call: TRBD1; j_call: TRBJ2-2; clone_size: NA; v_call: TRBV5-1; cdr3_nt: TGCGCCAGCAGCTTGGGACAGGGAACCGGGGAGCTGTTTTTT; cdr3_aa: CASSLGQGTGELFF
d_call: NA; j_call: TRBJ1-6; clone_size: once; v_call: TRBV5-6; cdr3_nt: TGTGCCAGCAGCTTGGAGCCGGGGGGAAATTCACCCCTCCACTTT; cdr3_aa: CASSLEPGGNSPLHF
d_call: NA; j_call: TRBJ1-6; clone_size: once; v_call: TRBV5-1; cdr3_nt: TGCGCCAGCAGCTTCCGGGAGCCTAATTCACCCCTCCACTTT; cdr3_aa: CASSFREPNSPLHF
d_call: TRBD2; j_call: TRBJ2-1; clone_size: NA; v_call: TRBV5-1; cdr3_nt: TGCGCCAGCAACCGGCGGGAGGGGGGTGAGCAGTTCTTC; cdr3_aa: CASNRREGGEQFF
d_call: TRBD2; j_call: TRBJ2-5; clone_size: once; v_call: TRBV7-2; cdr3_nt: TGTGCCAGCAGCTTAGTAGCGGGGGGCACCTACCAAGAGACCCAGTACTTC; cdr3_aa: CASSLVAGGTYQETQYF
d_call: NA; j_call: TRBJ2-1; clone_size: NA; v_call: TRBV30; cdr3_nt: TGTGCCTGGAGTGACCCAGGGGACCCGGGGCGAGACAATGAGCAGTTCTTC; cdr3_aa: CAWSDPGDPGRDNEQFF